This record covers a single T cell receptor (beta chain). Its antigen remains unidentified. This specimen belongs to a study of graft-versus-host responses after intestinal transplantation. Study outcomes and limitations: Patients who carried graft-donor T cell macrochimerism also had high graft-versus-host to host-versus-graft clonal ratios in their allografts.

Clones were read by immunoSEQ multiplex PCR, and TCRdb kept only the in-frame ones, dropping some. The data show about 100,000 clones, roughly 90% seen once. The germline V gene has CDR1 SSHAT and CDR2 FNYEAQ (reference sequence). The V gene lost 1 base and the J gene lost 1 base, with 9 bases spanning the gap. The CDR3 is 15 residues long. The V call is TRBV7-7, the J call TRBJ2-3, with D tentatively TRBD2 (6 bases). The material sequenced was unstimulated CD4+ T cells sorted from spleen or lymph node cells, taken before transplant. This receptor was identified in a human donor who was the organ donor for an intestinal transplant. Written as DNA, the CDR3 is TGTGCCAGCAGCTTAGGGGACTCCCGCACAGATACGCAGTATTTT. This gives the protein CASSLGDSRTDTQYF.